This entry describes one T cell receptor beta chain. Its matching antigen is unknown. The sample belongs to a study of shared clonotypes between healthy human individuals. Overall study context: CD8 memory received one plate per donor, CD8 naive two, CD4 memory three and CD4 naive three.

Authors' data handling: ImmunoSEQ output held junction-only sequences without quality scores, so filtering differed. This table comes from immunoSEQ multiplex PCR, and its TCRdb copy is limited to in-frame clones, with some not included. V, J and clone size are those of that table, while D and trimming were read from the DNA. The sample lists around 1.9 million clones; over 85% were seen once. It was CD45RO-negative cells, positively selected for CCR7, that made up naive CD8 cells, with terminally differentiated effector memory CD45RA+ cells excluded. There were only Caucasian adults among the donors, and all lived in Nashville, Tennessee. General study points: A handful of donors showed sharing of approximately 5% of naive CD4 clonotypes.

The specimen sequenced was naive CD8+ T cells from PBMCs. The sequence came from a young man in good health. Some clones in this sample may be carry-over from other donors' samples.

The CDR3 DNA sequence: TGTGCCAGCAGCGGGGCAGATACGCAGTATTTT. Protein: CASSGADTQYF. The genes are TRBV9 and TRBJ2-3; no clear D gene. The V gene's germline CDR1 is SGDLS and CDR2 YYNGEE. The CDR3 is 11 residues long. The germline V and J ends were trimmed by 3 bases and 4 bases, with 3 bases remaining between them.